This section outlines one T cell receptor (beta chain) sequence together with its context. Its target is not known. V shed 4 bases and J 2 bases; nucleotides not matched to a gene: 2. Germline V gene data show CDR1 as SQVTM and CDR2 as ANQGSEA. The CDR3 has 14 residues. Evenly divided among several immunoSEQ plates was the genomic DNA of each subset. Sequencing was performed with immunoSEQ multiplex PCR; in TCRdb, only in-frame clones are kept and a portion is missing. Of about 2,200,000 clones in the sample, approximately 94% were seen once. It was CD45RO-negative cells, positively selected for CCR7, that made up naive CD8 cells, with terminally differentiated effector memory CD45RA+ cells excluded. This entry belongs to a study of shared clonotypes between healthy human individuals. Whole-study context: Donors, aged 18 to 49, were a couple of women and three men. Three CD4 naive, three CD4 memory, two CD8 naive and one CD8 memory plate were used per donor. General study points: The study found about 5% of naive CD4 clonotypes shared across four donors.

J is TRBJ2-1 and V is TRBV29-1, with 10 bases lining up with TRBD2. Sequences were obtained from naive CD8+ T cells from PBMCs. The TCR comes from a man aged 18 to 30 in good health. Some clones in this sample may be carry-over from other donors' samples. CDR3 bases: TGCAGCGTTGGAGCGGGAGGGCCCTACAATGAGCAGTTCTTC. The encoded protein is CSVGAGGPYNEQFF.